This is a list of T cell receptor beta chains from one sample in a study of long-term antiretroviral therapy in people with HIV. Generated by immunoSEQ multiplex PCR, the TCRdb table keeps only in-frame clones and is missing some. The sample includes almost 35,000 clones, over 85% of them seen just once. The specimen comprised unsorted PBMCs, sampled around 5.4 years after starting antiretroviral therapy. These receptors originate from a woman aged 50 to 60 with HIV. CDR3s include the opening cysteine and the closing phenylalanine or tryptophan. The order of the fields is J gene, V gene, CDR3 protein.

j_call: TRBJ1-6
v_call: TRBV12-5
cdr3_aa: CASGRGGVGSPLHF

j_call: TRBJ1-2
v_call: TRBV5-1
cdr3_aa: CASSLAGDNYGYTF

j_call: TRBJ1-6
v_call: TRBV30
cdr3_aa: CAWGQGKDSPLHF

j_call: TRBJ1-2
v_call: TRBV5-4
cdr3_aa: CASSLSGTWGGYTF

j_call: TRBJ1-1
v_call: TRBV6-6
cdr3_aa: CASSYPRDSNTEAFF

j_call: TRBJ1-2
v_call: TRBV7-2
cdr3_aa: CASSIPGQHYGYTF

j_call: TRBJ1-5
v_call: TRBV27
cdr3_aa: CASSFRALEQPQHF

j_call: TRBJ2-7
v_call: TRBV2
cdr3_aa: CASSDTSSYEQYF

j_call: TRBJ2-3
v_call: TRBV10-3
cdr3_aa: CAISFGGTDTQYF

j_call: TRBJ1-3
v_call: TRBV7-2
cdr3_aa: CASSFVGNTIYF

j_call: TRBJ2-7
v_call: TRBV19
cdr3_aa: CASSRTANSYEQYF

j_call: TRBJ1-2
v_call: TRBV14
cdr3_aa: CASSRGQGGYGYTF

j_call: TRBJ2-7
v_call: TRBV6-1
cdr3_aa: CASTPTGPSYEQYF

j_call: TRBJ1-4
v_call: TRBV28
cdr3_aa: CASSSQGTTNEKLFF

j_call: TRBJ2-1
v_call: TRBV5-1
cdr3_aa: CASSLLANGDNEQFF

j_call: TRBJ2-5
v_call: TRBV27
cdr3_aa: CASRRLEAGVSETQYF

j_call: TRBJ1-3
v_call: TRBV9
cdr3_aa: CASSAPAGFSGNTIYF

j_call: TRBJ2-5
v_call: TRBV7-2
cdr3_aa: CASSLAGTSGGARETQYF

j_call: TRBJ1-1
v_call: TRBV25-1
cdr3_aa: CASSAETGPTEAFF

j_call: TRBJ2-5
v_call: TRBV12-5
cdr3_aa: CASGPTGGETQYF

j_call: TRBJ1-1
v_call: TRBV6-6
cdr3_aa: CASTSHGGGGTEAFF

j_call: TRBJ2-3
v_call: TRBV7-9
cdr3_aa: CASSITGSFTDTQYF

j_call: TRBJ1-6
v_call: TRBV5-6
cdr3_aa: CASSLGWGNSPLHF

j_call: TRBJ1-6
v_call: TRBV6-4
cdr3_aa: CASKRQEGNNSPLHF

j_call: TRBJ2-7
v_call: TRBV7-2
cdr3_aa: CASSLGTGTAPIEQYF

j_call: TRBJ1-6
v_call: TRBV27
cdr3_aa: CASSLQTGWGGSPLHF

j_call: TRBJ2-1
v_call: TRBV7-8
cdr3_aa: CASSRPHLAGGVNEQFF

j_call: TRBJ1-4
v_call: TRBV30
cdr3_aa: CAWRVPGGGEKLFF

j_call: TRBJ2-3
v_call: TRBV5-6
cdr3_aa: CASSFPTGGADTQYF

j_call: TRBJ2-2
v_call: TRBV18
cdr3_aa: CASSPGPNTGELFF

j_call: TRBJ2-7
v_call: TRBV13
cdr3_aa: CASSSSVGSSYEQYF

j_call: TRBJ2-7
v_call: TRBV5-4
cdr3_aa: CASRQVSSPYEQYF

j_call: TRBJ1-3
v_call: TRBV11-2
cdr3_aa: CASSPGLLSGNTIYF

j_call: TRBJ1-5
v_call: TRBV6-1
cdr3_aa: CASFYTGAGQPQHF

j_call: TRBJ2-5
v_call: TRBV29-1
cdr3_aa: CSVRTDQETQYF

j_call: TRBJ1-2
v_call: TRBV14
cdr3_aa: CASSRPGTGHYGYTF

j_call: TRBJ1-2
v_call: TRBV5-6
cdr3_aa: CASRGTGDGYTF

j_call: TRBJ2-7
v_call: TRBV5-1
cdr3_aa: CASSLDGGGTYEQYF

j_call: TRBJ2-7
v_call: TRBV2
cdr3_aa: CASSDGQLTYEQYF

j_call: TRBJ2-1
v_call: TRBV27
cdr3_aa: CASSLEAARYNEQFF

j_call: TRBJ2-2
v_call: TRBV7-8
cdr3_aa: CASSSLGYLDTGELFF

j_call: TRBJ2-2
v_call: TRBV7-9
cdr3_aa: CASSRQGLNTGELFF

j_call: TRBJ2-7
v_call: TRBV10-3
cdr3_aa: CAISLQRGGDEQYF